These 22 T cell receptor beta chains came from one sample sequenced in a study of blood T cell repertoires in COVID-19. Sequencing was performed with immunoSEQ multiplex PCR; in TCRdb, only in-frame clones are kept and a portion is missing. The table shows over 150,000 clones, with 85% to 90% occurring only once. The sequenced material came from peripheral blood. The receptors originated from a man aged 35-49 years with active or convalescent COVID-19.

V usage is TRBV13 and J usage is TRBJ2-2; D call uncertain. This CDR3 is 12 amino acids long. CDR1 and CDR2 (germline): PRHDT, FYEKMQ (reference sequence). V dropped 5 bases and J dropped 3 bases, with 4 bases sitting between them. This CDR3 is CASSLYTGELFF. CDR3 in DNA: TGTGCCAGCAGCCTTTACACCGGGGAGCTGTTTTTT.

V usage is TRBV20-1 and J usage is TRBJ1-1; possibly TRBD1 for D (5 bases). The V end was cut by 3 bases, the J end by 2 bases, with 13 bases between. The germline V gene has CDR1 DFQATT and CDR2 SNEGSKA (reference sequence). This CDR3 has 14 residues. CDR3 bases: TGCAGTGCTAGTTCATCAGGGTTCAACACTGAAGCTTTCTTT. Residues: CSASSSGFNTEAFF.

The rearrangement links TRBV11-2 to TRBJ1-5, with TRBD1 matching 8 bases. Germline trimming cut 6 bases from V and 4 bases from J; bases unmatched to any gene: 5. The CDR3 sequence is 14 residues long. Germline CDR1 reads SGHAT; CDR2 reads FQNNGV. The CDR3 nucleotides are TGTGCCAGCAGTTCGGACAGGGCTAATCAGCCCCAGCATTTT. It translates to CASSSDRANQPQHF.

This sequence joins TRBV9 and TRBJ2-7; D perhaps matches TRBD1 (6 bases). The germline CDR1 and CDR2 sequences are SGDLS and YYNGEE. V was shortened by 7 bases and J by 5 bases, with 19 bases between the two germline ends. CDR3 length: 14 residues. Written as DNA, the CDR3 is TGTGCCAGCTTCCTTATGGGCAGGGGCAACGAGCAGTACTTC. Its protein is CASFLMGRGNEQYF.

CDR3 DNA: TGTGCCAGCAGCTTGCTGACTAGCGCTGACAATGAGCAGTTCTTC. Its protein product is CASSLLTSADNEQFF. The J gene is TRBJ2-1, the V gene TRBV11-2, with TRBD2 matching 8 bases. With 3 bases clipped from V and 5 bases from J, the junction kept 6 bases outside the gene matches. The CDR3 totals 15 residues. The germline gives CDR1 SGHAT, CDR2 FQNNGV.

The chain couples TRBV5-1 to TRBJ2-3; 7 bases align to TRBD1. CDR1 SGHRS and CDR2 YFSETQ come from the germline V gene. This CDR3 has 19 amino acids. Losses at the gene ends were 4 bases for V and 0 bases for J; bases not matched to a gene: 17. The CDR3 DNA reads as TGCGCCAGCAGCCCGAAGGTTACAGGGGACGCCTCTAGCACAGATACGCAGTATTTT. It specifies CASSPKVTGDASSTDTQYF.

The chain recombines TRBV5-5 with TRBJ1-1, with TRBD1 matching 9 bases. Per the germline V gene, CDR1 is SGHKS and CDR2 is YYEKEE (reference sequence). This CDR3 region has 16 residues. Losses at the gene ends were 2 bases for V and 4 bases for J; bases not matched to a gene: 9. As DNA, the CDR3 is TGTGCCAGCAGCTTTTACCCCACGGACAGGGGCACTGAAGCTTTCTTT. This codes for CASSFYPTDRGTEAFF.

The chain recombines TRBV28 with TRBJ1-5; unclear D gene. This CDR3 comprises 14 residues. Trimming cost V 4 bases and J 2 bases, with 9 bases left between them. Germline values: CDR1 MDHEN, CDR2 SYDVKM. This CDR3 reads CASSWRSGNQPQHF. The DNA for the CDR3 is TGTGCCAGCAGTTGGAGGAGTGGCAATCAGCCCCAGCATTTT.

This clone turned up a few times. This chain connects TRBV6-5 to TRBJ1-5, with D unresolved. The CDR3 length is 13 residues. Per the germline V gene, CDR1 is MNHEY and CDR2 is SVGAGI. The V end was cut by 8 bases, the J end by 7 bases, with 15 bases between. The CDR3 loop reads CASEAARGQPQHF. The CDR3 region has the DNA TGTGCCAGCGAGGCAGCCCGAGGGCAGCCCCAGCATTTT.

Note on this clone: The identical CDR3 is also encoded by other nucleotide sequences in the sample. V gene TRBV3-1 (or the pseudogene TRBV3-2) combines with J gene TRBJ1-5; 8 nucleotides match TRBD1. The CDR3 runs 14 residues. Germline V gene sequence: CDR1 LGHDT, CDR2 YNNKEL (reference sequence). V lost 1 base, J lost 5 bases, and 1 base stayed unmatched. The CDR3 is CASSQATGDQPQHF. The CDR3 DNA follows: TGTGCCAGCAGCCAAGCGACAGGGGATCAGCCCCAGCATTTT.

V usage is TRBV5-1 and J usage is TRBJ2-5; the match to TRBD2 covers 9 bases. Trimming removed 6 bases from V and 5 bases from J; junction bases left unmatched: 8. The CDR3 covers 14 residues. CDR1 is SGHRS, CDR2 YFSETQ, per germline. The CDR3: CASKAGGPSETQYF. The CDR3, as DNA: TGCGCCAGCAAGGCGGGGGGGCCGAGCGAGACCCAGTACTTC. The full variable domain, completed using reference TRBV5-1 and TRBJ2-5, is KAGVTQTPRYLIKTRGQQVTLSCSPISGHRSVSWYQQTPGQGLQFLFEYFSETQRNKGNFPGRFSGRQFSNSRSEMNVSTLELGDSALYLCASKAGGPSETQYFGPGTRLLVL.

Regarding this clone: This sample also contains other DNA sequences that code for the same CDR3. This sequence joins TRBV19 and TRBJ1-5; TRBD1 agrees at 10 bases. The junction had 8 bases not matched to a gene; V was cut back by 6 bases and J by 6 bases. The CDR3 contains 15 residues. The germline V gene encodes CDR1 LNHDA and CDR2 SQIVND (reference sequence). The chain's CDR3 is CASRGDRDRGQPQHF. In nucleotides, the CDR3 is TGTGCCAGTAGGGGGGACCGGGACAGGGGTCAGCCCCAGCATTTT.

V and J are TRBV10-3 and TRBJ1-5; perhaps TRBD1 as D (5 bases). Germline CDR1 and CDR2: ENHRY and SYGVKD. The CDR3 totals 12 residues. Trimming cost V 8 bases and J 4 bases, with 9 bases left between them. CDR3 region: CAIGGKNQPQHF. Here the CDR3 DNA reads TGTGCCATCGGGGGGAAGAATCAGCCCCAGCATTTT.

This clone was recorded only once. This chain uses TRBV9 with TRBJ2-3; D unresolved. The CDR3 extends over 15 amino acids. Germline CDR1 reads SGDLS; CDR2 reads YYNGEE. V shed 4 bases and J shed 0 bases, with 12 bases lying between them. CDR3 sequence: CASSPGVVSTDTQYF. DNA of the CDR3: TGTGCCAGCAGCCCCGGAGTGGTTAGCACAGATACGCAGTATTTT.

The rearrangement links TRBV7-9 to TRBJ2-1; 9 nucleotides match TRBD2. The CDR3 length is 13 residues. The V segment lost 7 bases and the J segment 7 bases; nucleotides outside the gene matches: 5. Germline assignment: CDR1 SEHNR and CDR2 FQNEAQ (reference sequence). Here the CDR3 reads CASTRSGGNEQFF. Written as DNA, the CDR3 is TGTGCCAGCACGCGGAGCGGGGGGAATGAGCAGTTCTTC.

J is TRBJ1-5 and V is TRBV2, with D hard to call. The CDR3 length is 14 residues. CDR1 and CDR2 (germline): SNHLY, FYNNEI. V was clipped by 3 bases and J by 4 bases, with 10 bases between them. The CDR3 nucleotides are TGTGCCAGCAGTGACGGTATCTCAAATCAGCCCCAGCATTTT. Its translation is CASSDGISNQPQHF.

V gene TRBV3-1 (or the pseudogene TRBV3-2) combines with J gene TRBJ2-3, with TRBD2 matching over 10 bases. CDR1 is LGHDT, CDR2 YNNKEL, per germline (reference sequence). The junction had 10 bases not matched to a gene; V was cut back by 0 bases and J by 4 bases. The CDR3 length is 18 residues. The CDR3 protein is CASSQDTSGEVSADTQYF. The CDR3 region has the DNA TGTGCCAGCAGCCAAGATACTAGCGGGGAGGTAAGCGCAGATACGCAGTATTTT.

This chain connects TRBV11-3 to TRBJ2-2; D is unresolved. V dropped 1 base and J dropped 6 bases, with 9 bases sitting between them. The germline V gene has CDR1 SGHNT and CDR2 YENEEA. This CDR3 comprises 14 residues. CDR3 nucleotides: TGTGCCAGCAGCTTAGTGAGGATTTCCGGGGAGCTGTTTTTT. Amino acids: CASSLVRISGELFF.

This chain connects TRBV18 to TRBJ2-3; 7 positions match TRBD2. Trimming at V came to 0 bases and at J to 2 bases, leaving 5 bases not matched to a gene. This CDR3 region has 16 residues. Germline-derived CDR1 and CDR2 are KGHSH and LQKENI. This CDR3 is CASSPPSGGNTDTQYF. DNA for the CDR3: TGTGCCAGCTCACCACCGTCGGGGGGAAACACAGATACGCAGTATTTT. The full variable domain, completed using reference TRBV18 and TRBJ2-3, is NAGVMQNPRHLVRRRGQEARLRCSPMKGHSHVYWYRQLPEEGLKFMVYLQKENIIDESGMPKERFSAEFPKEGPSILRIQQVVRGDSAAYFCASSPPSGGNTDTQYFGPGTRLTVL.

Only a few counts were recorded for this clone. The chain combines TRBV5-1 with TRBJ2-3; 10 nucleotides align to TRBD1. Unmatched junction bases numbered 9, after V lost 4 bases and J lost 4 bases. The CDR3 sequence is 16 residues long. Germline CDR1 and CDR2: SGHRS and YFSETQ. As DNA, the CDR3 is TGCGCCAGCAGCAGCTCCGGGACAGGGGTGGCAGATACGCAGTATTTT. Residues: CASSSSGTGVADTQYF.

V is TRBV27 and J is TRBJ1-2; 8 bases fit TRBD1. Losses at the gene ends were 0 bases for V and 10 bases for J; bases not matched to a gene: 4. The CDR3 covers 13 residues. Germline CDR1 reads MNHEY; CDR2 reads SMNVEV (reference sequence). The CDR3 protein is CASSLSGTGTYTF. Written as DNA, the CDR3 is TGTGCCAGCAGTTTATCTGGGACAGGTACCTACACCTTC.

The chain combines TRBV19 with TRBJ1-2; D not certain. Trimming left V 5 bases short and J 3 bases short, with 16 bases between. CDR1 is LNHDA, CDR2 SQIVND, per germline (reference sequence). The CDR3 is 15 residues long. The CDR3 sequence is CASSLTGASHYGYTF. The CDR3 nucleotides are TGTGCCAGTAGTCTGACGGGAGCCTCTCACTATGGCTACACCTTC.